These 21 T cell receptor beta chains were sequenced from one sample in a study of shared clonotypes between healthy human individuals. TCRdb keeps only in-frame clones here, not all; method: immunoSEQ multiplex PCR. The table records fewer than 1.4 million clones, about 80% of them present only once. Sequenced sample: memory CD4+ T cells from PBMCs. Sample subset: CD45RA-negative fraction. Receptor source: a man between 18 and 35 years old in good health. Some clones in this sample may be carry-over from other donors' samples.

The table lists this clone with a few counts. The chain is built from TRBV11-2 and TRBJ2-2; D perhaps matches TRBD2 (5 bases). Per germline, CDR1 SGHAT and CDR2 FQNNGV. The CDR3 is 14 residues long. Trimming pared 0 bases from V and 7 bases from J, leaving 9 bases between. CDR3 loop: CASSLDGVGGELFF. The CDR3 DNA sequence: TGTGCCAGCAGCTTAGACGGGGTCGGCGGGGAGCTGTTTTTT.

The chain combines TRBV5-4 with TRBJ1-1, with 8 bases identical to TRBD1. The germline V gene has CDR1 SGHNT and CDR2 YYREEE (reference sequence). This CDR3 is built from 15 residues. Germline trimming cut 4 bases from V and 1 base from J; bases unmatched to any gene: 6. The CDR3 sequence: CASSLGQGWNTEAFF. The CDR3 region has the DNA TGTGCCAGCAGCCTTGGACAGGGCTGGAACACTGAAGCTTTCTTT.

This clone was detected once. The gene calls are TRBV5-1 and TRBJ2-3, with 12 bases lining up with TRBD2. The CDR3 is 15 amino acids. CDR1 and CDR2 from the germline V gene are SGHRS and YFSETQ. V gave up 3 bases and J gave up 4 bases; unmatched junction bases: 3. In DNA form, the CDR3 reads TGCGCCAGCAGCTCGGGACTAGCGGGTCCAGATACGCAGTATTTT. This translates into CASSSGLAGPDTQYF.

The gene calls are TRBV2 and TRBJ2-4; no definite D call. Germline V CDR1 and CDR2: SNHLY, FYNNEI. The V gene lost 4 bases and the J gene lost 4 bases, with 11 bases spanning the gap. This CDR3 contains 14 residues. This chain's CDR3 is CASSVAQNKNIQYF. The DNA of the CDR3 is TGTGCCAGCAGTGTTGCGCAGAATAAAAACATTCAGTACTTC.

This chain links TRBV6-5 with TRBJ1-2; 8 bases are shared with TRBD1. Per germline, CDR1 MNHEY and CDR2 SVGAGI. Germline trimming cut 8 bases from V and 4 bases from J; bases unmatched to any gene: 9. The CDR3 contains 14 residues. The CDR3 protein is CASARTGRTYGYTF. Written as DNA, the CDR3 is TGTGCCAGCGCCCGGACAGGGCGAACCTATGGCTACACCTTC.

Only one count was recorded for this clone. The chain combines TRBV5-1 with TRBJ2-7; D is perhaps TRBD1 or TRBD2 (5 bases each). Trimming took 0 bases from V and 6 from J, leaving 13 bases between them. The CDR3 has 14 amino acids. Germline assignment: CDR1 SGHRS and CDR2 YFSETQ. The DNA for the CDR3 is TGCGCCAGCAGCTTGGAGGTGTTTGGGGGCGAGCAGTACTTC. This gives the protein CASSLEVFGGEQYF.

V usage is TRBV28 and J usage is TRBJ1-3; possibly TRBD1 for D (5 bases). The CDR3 extends over 15 amino acids. CDR1 is MDHEN, CDR2 SYDVKM, per germline. The V and J ends lost 3 bases and 0 bases respectively, with 9 bases between them. CDR3 loop: CASSFGASSGNTIYF. In DNA, the CDR3 is TGTGCCAGCAGTTTTGGGGCTTCCTCTGGAAACACCATATATTTT.

This clone was seen only a few times. The same CDR3 arises from other DNA sequences in this sample as well. The chain recombines TRBV5-1 with TRBJ2-5; tentatively, D is TRBD1 (6 bases). V lost 1 base to trimming and J lost 3 bases, with 7 bases between them. Germline loops: CDR1 SGHRS, CDR2 YFSETQ. CDR3 size: 13 residues. CDR3 nucleotide sequence: TGCGCCAGCAGCTTGAAGGGGGAAGAGACCCAGTACTTC. Protein: CASSLKGEETQYF.

This clone was recorded once. V and J are TRBV4-1 and TRBJ2-5; 7 positions match TRBD1. The DNA end favors TRBJ2-7, so the J call may be wrong. Germline-derived CDR1 and CDR2 are MGHRA and YSYEKL. This CDR3 region has 14 residues. The CDR3 spells CASSRTGSVYEQYF. Written as DNA, the CDR3 is TGCGCCAGCAGCCGGACAGGAAGTGTCTACGAGCAGTACTTC.

J is TRBJ2-2 and V is TRBV28; perhaps TRBD1 as D (5 bases). The germline CDR1 and CDR2 sequences are MDHEN and SYDVKM. The CDR3 is made up of 13 amino acids. Deletions cut 10 bases from V and 0 bases from J, with 9 bases between. CDR3 sequence: CAIRDPNTGELFF. CDR3 coding DNA: TGTGCCATCAGGGATCCGAACACCGGGGAGCTGTTTTTT.

V gene TRBV4-1 combines with J gene TRBJ1-2, with 9 bases identical to TRBD1. Germline CDR1 and CDR2: MGHRA and YSYEKL. V lost 4 bases and J lost 2; bases outside the gene matches: 5. The CDR3 length is 15 residues. CDR3 protein: CASSRPGTGNYGYTF. CDR3 DNA sequence: TGCGCCAGCAGCCGCCCCGGGACAGGGAACTATGGCTACACCTTC.

This clone was found once. The chain combines TRBV27 with TRBJ2-6; D perhaps matches TRBD2 (6 bases). Germline loops: CDR1 MNHEY, CDR2 SMNVEV (reference sequence). The V end lost 7 bases, the J end lost 2 bases, and 12 bases lay between the germline ends. The CDR3 has 15 amino acids. CDR3 sequence (DNA): TGTGCCAGCACCCTTTGGGGGGCTGGGGCCAACGTCCTGACTTTC. It yields the protein CASTLWGAGANVLTF.

Remarks on this clone: This sample also contains other DNA sequences that code for the same CDR3. The chain employs TRBV5-1 and TRBJ2-7, with 7 bases fitting TRBD2. CDR1 and CDR2 from the germline V gene are SGHRS and YFSETQ. V lost 2 bases, J lost 2 bases, and 4 bases stayed unmatched. The CDR3 length is 14 residues. The CDR3 protein is CASSLGLGPYEQYF. CDR3 in DNA: TGCGCCAGCAGCTTAGGACTAGGACCCTACGAGCAGTACTTC. Using reference TRBV5-1 and TRBJ2-7 for the parts outside the CDR3, the full variable domain is KAGVTQTPRYLIKTRGQQVTLSCSPISGHRSVSWYQQTPGQGLQFLFEYFSETQRNKGNFPGRFSGRQFSNSRSEMNVSTLELGDSALYLCASSLGLGPYEQYFGPGTRLTVT.

In its sample, this clone was seen many times. The rearrangement uses TRBV27 and TRBJ1-2, with D possibly TRBD1 on 6 matching bases. The length of the CDR3 is 13 residues. Trimming pared 4 bases from V and 7 bases from J, leaving 13 bases between. CDR1 is MNHEY and CDR2 is SMNVEV in the germline V gene (reference sequence). The CDR3: CASSWSGESGYTF. CDR3 nucleotide sequence: TGTGCCAGCAGTTGGTCAGGGGAGAGTGGCTACACCTTC.

The chain combines TRBV6-4 with TRBJ1-1; D is uncertain. V lost 5 bases to trimming and J lost 1 base, with 11 bases between them. The germline gives CDR1 MRHNA, CDR2 SNTAGT. This CDR3 is 14 amino acids long. CDR3 nucleotide sequence: TGTGCCAGCAGTTCCACTTTGGGGAACACTGAAGCTTTCTTT. Translating gives CASSSTLGNTEAFF.

The gene calls are TRBV7-2 and TRBJ2-1; TRBD2 matches 8 bases. Trimming took 4 bases from V and 6 from J; bases not matched to a gene: 20. From germline, CDR1 is SGHTA and CDR2 FQGNSA. The length of the CDR3 is 19 residues. In nucleotides, the CDR3 is TGTGCCAGCAGCTACGGCGCTAACCGGAGGACTAGCCGGTCCAATGAGCAGTTCTTC. This encodes CASSYGANRRTSRSNEQFF.

This rearrangement joins TRBV2 to TRBJ2-7; TRBD1 agrees at 7 bases. Germline V lookup: CDR1 SNHLY, CDR2 FYNNEI. Trimming at V came to 6 bases and at J to 7 bases, leaving 15 bases not matched to a gene. CDR3 length: 15 residues. The CDR3 DNA reads TGTGCCAGCAGCTTAACAGGGGTCCCCTCAGGAGAGCAGTACTTC. Translated: CASSLTGVPSGEQYF.

The genes are TRBV6-6 and TRBJ1-2; the D is unclear. CDR1 is MNHNY and CDR2 is SVGAGI in the germline V gene (reference sequence). The V and J ends lost 7 bases and 4 bases respectively, with 16 bases between them. The CDR3 has 14 residues. The CDR3 loop is CASTLREPPYGYTF. For the CDR3, the DNA is TGTGCCAGCACCTTACGGGAACCACCCTATGGCTACACCTTC.

This chain uses TRBV2 with TRBJ2-7; TRBD1 aligns across 11 bases. CDR1 and CDR2 (germline): SNHLY, FYNNEI. J lost 5 bases, V lost 7 bases, and 4 bases had no gene match. CDR3 length: 13 amino acids. Written as DNA, the CDR3 is TGTGCCAGCACTCGGGACAGGGGGGACGAGCAGTACTTC. Residues: CASTRDRGDEQYF.

The chain employs TRBV28 and TRBJ2-7, with 13 positions matching TRBD2. Germline CDR1 MDHEN, CDR2 SYDVKM. This CDR3 comprises 19 residues. V gave up 4 bases and J gave up 3 bases; unmatched junction bases: 15. In DNA form, the CDR3 reads TGTGCCAGCAGTTCGACCGGGACTAGCGGGATGGTAGGTCTCTACGAGCAGTACTTC. This gives the protein CASSSTGTSGMVGLYEQYF.

With regard to this clone: Other DNA variants within this sample encode the same CDR3. V and J are TRBV5-4 and TRBJ2-4; D gene unclear. The CDR3 is 12 amino acids. CDR1 is SGHNT and CDR2 is YYREEE in the germline V gene (reference sequence). V lost 0 bases, J lost 6 bases, and 4 bases lay in between. Here the CDR3 reads CASSLDRNIQYF. The CDR3 bases are TGTGCCAGCAGCTTGGACAGAAACATTCAGTACTTC. Together with reference TRBV5-4 and TRBJ2-4, the CDR3 gives the full variable domain: ETGVTQSPTHLIKTRGQQVTLRCSSQSGHNTVSWYQQALGQGPQFIFQYYREEENGRGNFPPRFSGLQFPNYSSELNVNALELDDSALYLCASSLDRNIQYFGAGTRLSVL.